The 28 T cell receptor beta chains below all came from one sample that was sequenced in a study of T cells in Graves' hyperthyroidism and ophthalmopathy. Amplified regions were TCR beta CDR3 sequences from RNA transcripts. First-round RT-PCR targeting the TCR CDR3 was performed with the HTBI primer set. TCRdb called the multiplex PCR reads again in MiXCR, with one record for every CDR3 protein. The sample contains 300,000 to 450,000 distinct CDR3 sequences, 15% to 20% of which appear only once. What was sequenced was blood. These receptors were collected from a man aged 18 to 30 with Graves' ophthalmopathy.

This chain connects TRBV10-3 to TRBJ2-1, with D perhaps matching TRBD2 (6 bases). V was pared by 7 bases and J by 8 bases, with 18 bases between. In germline, CDR1 is ENHRY, CDR2 SYGVKD. This CDR3 comprises 14 residues. CDR3 DNA: TGTGCCATCACCGGCACGGGAGTGTTCGATGAGCAGTTCTTC. It yields the protein CAITGTGVFDEQFF.

The gene calls are TRBV12-3 or TRBV12-4 and TRBJ2-7, with TRBD2 matching over 10 bases. V dropped 4 bases and J dropped 3; count of bases not matched to a gene: 6. The CDR3 totals 15 residues. CDR3 DNA sequence: TGTGCCAGCAGTTGGTTAGCGGGAGGAATCTACGAGCAGTACTTC. Encoded protein: CASSWLAGGIYEQYF.

Many counts were recorded for this clonotype. The V and J genes are TRBV7-8 and TRBJ1-1; unclear D gene. CDR1 and CDR2 (germline): SGHVS, FQNEAQ. Trimming shortened V by 2 bases and J by 1 base, and 11 bases separated the two germline ends. This CDR3 comprises 15 residues. The CDR3 DNA is TGTGCCAGCAGCTTACTCTTAAGGTGGAACACTGAAGCTTTCTTT. Translation gives CASSLLLRWNTEAFF.

This clonotype was observed at least ten times. For the CDR3, the DNA is TGTGCCAGCCTTTCCAGAGAAGGGGCGTCAGGTGATACGCAGTATTTT. Amino acids: CASLSREGASGDTQYF. V usage is TRBV12-3 or TRBV12-4 and J usage is TRBJ2-3; tentative D call: TRBD1 (5 bases). With 8 bases removed from V and 6 bases from J, the gap between germline ends came to 24 bases. CDR3 length equals 16 residues.

The rearrangement links TRBV14 to TRBJ2-6; TRBD2 matches 7 bases. J lost 2 bases, V lost 4 bases, and 5 bases had no gene match. The CDR3 is 16 residues long. The germline CDR1 and CDR2 sequences are SGHDN and FVKESK. The CDR3 DNA reads as TGTGCCAGCAGCCCCCTCGGGACTACTGGGGCCAACGTCCTGACTTTC. It is translated as CASSPLGTTGANVLTF. Full variable domain (outside the CDR3, taken from reference TRBV14 and TRBJ2-6): EAGVTQFPSHSVIEKGQTVTLRCDPISGHDNLYWYRRVMGKEIKFLLHFVKESKQDESGMPNNRFLAERTGGTYSTLKVQPAELEDSGVYFCASSPLGTTGANVLTFGAGSRLTVL.

This chain links TRBV13 with TRBJ2-7, with 12 bases aligning to TRBD2. The CDR3 length is 16 residues. V gave up 4 bases and J gave up 2 bases; unmatched junction bases: 6. Looked up from germline, CDR1 is PRHDT and CDR2 is FYEKMQ (reference sequence). CDR3 DNA: TGTGCCAGCAGCTCGAGACGACTAGCGGGGGCCTACGAGCAGTACTTC. Protein sequence: CASSSRRLAGAYEQYF.

This clonotype appeared many times. The chain links TRBV12-3 or TRBV12-4 to TRBJ1-1, with D uncertain. The V and J ends lost 8 bases and 1 base respectively, with 14 bases between them. The CDR3 has 14 amino acids. The CDR3, as DNA: TGTGCCAGCCGATCGAGGGAAAGGAACACTGAAGCTTTCTTT. As protein: CASRSRERNTEAFF.

This clonotype was observed a handful of times. V usage is TRBV6-2 or TRBV6-3 and J usage is TRBJ2-1; no clear D. V lost 5 bases and J lost 0, with 23 bases in between. Looked up from germline, CDR1 is MNHEY and CDR2 is SVGEGT. CDR3 length: 19 residues. CDR3 sequence reads: CASSMVLGGSSLSYNEQFF. In nucleotides, the CDR3 is TGTGCCAGCAGTATGGTTTTGGGCGGCTCCTCACTCTCCTACAATGAGCAGTTCTTC.

This clonotype was detected many times. The chain recombines TRBV12-3 or TRBV12-4 with TRBJ2-7; 7 positions agree with TRBD1. This CDR3 contains 14 residues. V trimming: 8 bases; J trimming: 3 bases; junction bases outside the gene matches: 10. The CDR3 region is CASGRDSQHYEQYF. The DNA for the CDR3 is TGTGCCAGCGGCCGGGACAGCCAACACTACGAGCAGTACTTC.

This chain uses TRBV5-4 with TRBJ2-7; 8 bases line up with TRBD1. This CDR3 is 15 amino acids long. CDR1 is SGHNT and CDR2 is YYREEE in the germline V gene (reference sequence). V shed 2 bases, J shed 5 bases, and the junction held 9 bases outside the gene matches. CDR3 coding DNA: TGTGCCAGCAGCTTCGGACAGGGACCGGACCACGAGCAGTACTTC. Amino acid sequence: CASSFGQGPDHEQYF.

This clonotype has just a few counts. The chain employs TRBV5-8 and TRBJ2-3, with 11 bases that match TRBD2. This CDR3 is built from 16 residues. The junction had 8 bases not matched to a gene; V was cut back by 5 bases and J by 3 bases. Germline-derived CDR1 and CDR2 are SGHTS and YDEGEE. In DNA, the CDR3 is TGTGCCAGCAGGCTAGCGGGGGGACAATTGACAGATACGCAGTATTTT. Amino acid sequence: CASRLAGGQLTDTQYF.

Note on this clonotype: The CDR3 end shows no conserved phenylalanine or tryptophan, and so a read error is likely. The chain couples TRBV12-3 or TRBV12-4 to TRBJ2-5; D is tentatively TRBD1 or TRBD2 (5 bases each). The V end lost 2 bases, the J end lost 1 base, and 8 bases lay between the germline ends. The CDR3 spans 14 residues. The CDR3 region has the DNA TGTGCCAGCAGTTTAAGAGGGACCCAAGAGACCCAGTACCTC. Its protein product is CASSLRGTQETQYL.

The rearrangement joins TRBV9 to TRBJ1-1, with D perhaps matching TRBD1 (5 bases). The CDR3 runs to 16 residues. Trimming took 0 bases from V and 7 from J, leaving 19 bases between them. Germline V gene data show CDR1 as SGDLS and CDR2 as YYNGEE. CDR3 residues: CASSVEAGRGQSEAFF. For the CDR3, the DNA is TGTGCCAGCAGCGTAGAGGCAGGGAGAGGACAAAGTGAAGCTTTCTTT.

This clonotype was detected many times. A read error may explain this, as a much larger clone is one base away. The gene calls are TRBV13 and TRBJ2-3, with D unclear. V lost 0 bases, J lost 1 base, and 5 bases lay in between. Germline V gene sequence: CDR1 PRHDT, CDR2 FYEKMQ (reference sequence). There are 14 residues in the CDR3. The CDR3 bases are TGTGCCAGCAGCTTAGGGGTGGGCACAGATACGCAGTATTTT. It specifies CASSLGVGTDTQYF.

A word on this clonotype: A read error may explain this, as a much larger clone is one base away. V and J are TRBV6-5 and TRBJ2-7; possible D gene TRBD1, 6 bases. The better agreement between TRBJ2-1 and the DNA end casts doubt on the J call. The CDR3 extends over 14 amino acids. Per germline, CDR1 MNHEY and CDR2 SVGAGI. In DNA form, the CDR3 reads TGTGCCAGCAGTTACGTTGGGGGCTCCTACGAGCAGTTCTTC. Amino acid sequence: CASSYVGGSYEQFF.

The chain uses TRBV4-2 and TRBJ2-7, with D perhaps matching TRBD2 (6 bases). Trimming removed 1 base at V and 6 bases at J, with 10 bases between. This CDR3 contains 13 residues. Germline CDR1 reads LGHNA; CDR2 reads YNFKEQ. This CDR3 is CASSQVREGEQYF. DNA of the CDR3: TGTGCCAGCAGCCAAGTGCGGGAAGGCGAGCAGTACTTC.

This clonotype was seen many times. The chain uses TRBV11-2 and TRBJ2-7; D remains unclear. The CDR3 runs to 11 residues. Germline V gene lookup returns CDR1 SGHAT and CDR2 FQNNGV. V was cut by 5 bases and J by 3 bases, with 5 bases left in between. The CDR3 coding sequence is TGTGCCAGCAGCGACAACTACGAGCAGTACTTC. It is translated as CASSDNYEQYF.

This clonotype was seen repeatedly, ten times or more. The chain carries TRBV12-3 or TRBV12-4 and TRBJ2-1, with 10 bases lining up with TRBD2. The CDR3 has 17 amino acids. V lost 6 bases, J lost 7 bases, and 15 bases stayed unmatched. The CDR3 nucleotides are TGTGCCAGCAGCCCTCGGCTAGCGGGGGACCTGGGAAATGAGCAGTTCTTC. This encodes CASSPRLAGDLGNEQFF.

The chain has TRBV3-1 and TRBJ2-3; unclear D gene. Germline CDR1 and CDR2: LGHDT and YNNKEL (reference sequence). The CDR3 runs to 15 residues. V was cut by 4 bases and J by 0 bases, with 11 bases left in between. The CDR3 here is CASSPFGLSTDTQYF. The CDR3 nucleotides read TGTGCCAGCAGCCCCTTTGGGCTCAGCACAGATACGCAGTATTTT.

This clonotype was found a few times. J is TRBJ2-1 and V is TRBV20-1; D might be TRBD2 (6 bases). Germline V gene lookup returns CDR1 DFQATT and CDR2 SNEGSKA (reference sequence). V lost 5 bases, J lost 4 bases, and 15 bases lay in between. The CDR3 is 14 amino acids. This chain's CDR3 is CSAVLRGLYNEQFF. The CDR3 nucleotides are TGCAGTGCTGTTCTTCGGGGACTTTACAATGAGCAGTTCTTC.

This clonotype was recorded many times. V and J are TRBV5-1 and TRBJ1-1; 8 bases are a match to TRBD1. The V gene end was trimmed by 2 bases and the J gene end by 11 bases; junction bases not matched to a gene: 23. The CDR3 loop spans 18 amino acids. Per germline, CDR1 SGHRS and CDR2 YFSETQ. The CDR3 protein is CASSLPIGQGSDVGRAFF. CDR3 nucleotide sequence: TGCGCCAGCAGCTTACCGATCGGACAGGGCAGCGATGTGGGCCGGGCTTTCTTT.

This clonotype has more than one count but fewer than ten. The chain employs TRBV20-1 and TRBJ1-6; D uncertain. Germline loops: CDR1 DFQATT, CDR2 SNEGSKA (reference sequence). V was cut by 1 base and J by 10 bases, with 20 bases left in between. The CDR3 loop spans 16 amino acids. CDR3 amino acids: CSARGWEAGAGSPLHF. DNA of the CDR3: TGCAGTGCTAGAGGATGGGAGGCAGGAGCGGGGTCACCCCTCCACTTT.

This clonotype has ten or more counts. In DNA, the CDR3 is TGTGCCAGCAGTGAAGGAGCCGGGAGCTCCTACGAGCAGTACTTC. This translates into CASSEGAGSSYEQYF. V usage is TRBV2 and J usage is TRBJ2-7, with D perhaps matching TRBD2 (6 bases). Germline assignment: CDR1 SNHLY and CDR2 FYNNEI. V lost 1 base and J 0 bases, leaving 10 bases between the germline ends. This CDR3 has 15 residues.

This clonotype was seen more than once but under ten times. V usage is TRBV6-2 or TRBV6-3 and J usage is TRBJ2-1, with 7 positions matching TRBD1. The germline gives CDR1 MNHEY, CDR2 SVGEGT. This CDR3 has 14 residues. The trim removed 8 bases at V and 5 bases at J, leaving 9 bases unmatched. The CDR3 loop reads CASQTGQTNNEQFF. In DNA form, the CDR3 reads TGTGCCAGCCAAACGGGACAGACTAACAATGAGCAGTTCTTC.

V and J are TRBV28 and TRBJ2-7; D ambiguous. Germline V lookup: CDR1 MDHEN, CDR2 SYDVKM. The CDR3 covers 12 residues. V was shortened by 11 bases and J by 1 base, with 12 bases between the two germline ends. The CDR3 nucleotides are TGTGCCTTTACCCTAGTATCCTACGAGCAGTACTTC. Residues: CAFTLVSYEQYF.

This clonotype was recorded at least ten times. The gene calls are TRBV20-1 and TRBJ2-5; the D is unclear. From germline, CDR1 is DFQATT and CDR2 SNEGSKA (reference sequence). V was pared by 1 base and J by 5 bases, with 2 bases between. The CDR3 totals 10 residues. The CDR3 DNA sequence: TGCAGTGCTAGAGTCGAGACCCAGTACTTC. It yields the protein CSARVETQYF.

This clonotype was seen at least ten times. V is TRBV12-3 or TRBV12-4 and J is TRBJ1-1; TRBD1 matches at 7 bases. V lost 6 bases to trimming and J lost 3 bases; unmatched junction nucleotides: 7. There are 14 residues in the CDR3. The CDR3 spells CASRAQGGDTEAFF. As DNA, the CDR3 is TGTGCCAGCAGAGCGCAAGGGGGCGACACTGAAGCTTTCTTT.

CDR3 DNA sequence: TGCGCCAGCAGCTTGGAGAGGGGCGACACTGAAGCTTTCTTT. This sequence encodes CASSLERGDTEAFF. The chain recombines TRBV5-1 with TRBJ1-1, with D maybe TRBD1 (5 bases). Germline assignment: CDR1 SGHRS and CDR2 YFSETQ. The CDR3 has 14 amino acids. Between the trimmed V and J ends, which lost 0 bases and 3 bases, there was a span of 9 bases.